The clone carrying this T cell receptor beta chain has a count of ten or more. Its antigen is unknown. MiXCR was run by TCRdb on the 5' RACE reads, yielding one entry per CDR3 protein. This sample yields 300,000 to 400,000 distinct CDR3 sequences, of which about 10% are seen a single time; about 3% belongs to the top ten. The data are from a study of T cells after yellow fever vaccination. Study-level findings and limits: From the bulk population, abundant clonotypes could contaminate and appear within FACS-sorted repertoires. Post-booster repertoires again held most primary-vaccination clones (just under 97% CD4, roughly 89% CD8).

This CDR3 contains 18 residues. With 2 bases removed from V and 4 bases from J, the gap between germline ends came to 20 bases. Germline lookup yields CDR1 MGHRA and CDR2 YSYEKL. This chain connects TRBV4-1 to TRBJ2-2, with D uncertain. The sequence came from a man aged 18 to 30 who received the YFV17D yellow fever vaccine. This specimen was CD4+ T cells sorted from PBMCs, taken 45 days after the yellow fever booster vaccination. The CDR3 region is CASSQPRGLGRSTGELFF. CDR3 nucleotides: TGCGCCAGCAGCCAACCCCGCGGTTTGGGCAGAAGCACCGGGGAGCTGTTTTTT.